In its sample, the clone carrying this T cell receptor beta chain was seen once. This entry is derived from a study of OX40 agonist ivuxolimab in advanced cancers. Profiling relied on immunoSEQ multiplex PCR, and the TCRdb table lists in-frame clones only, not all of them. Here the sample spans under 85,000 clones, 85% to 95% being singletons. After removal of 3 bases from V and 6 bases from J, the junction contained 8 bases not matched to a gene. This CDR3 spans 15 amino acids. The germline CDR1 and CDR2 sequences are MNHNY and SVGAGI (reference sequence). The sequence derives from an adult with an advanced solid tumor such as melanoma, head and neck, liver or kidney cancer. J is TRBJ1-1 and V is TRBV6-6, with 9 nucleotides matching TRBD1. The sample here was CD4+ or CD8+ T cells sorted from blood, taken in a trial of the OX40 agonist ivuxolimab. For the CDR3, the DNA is TGTGCCAGCAGTTATAGGGGGGACAGGGTCGCTGAAGCTTTCTTT. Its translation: CASSYRGDRVAEAFF.